This TCR beta chain was captured by sequencing in a study of shared T cell receptors in the human thymus. Trimming cost V 2 bases and J 5 bases, with 17 bases left between them. Germline CDR1 is MDHEN and CDR2 is SYDVKM. This CDR3 is built from 16 residues. The repertoire was sequenced with immunoSEQ multiplex PCR; TCRdb's copy has only in-frame clones and lacks some. Among 600,000 to 900,000 clones listed, 80% to 90% were seen once. These data were likewise used in another study, on human thymus T cells. As that report states: Samples came from healthy Finnish infants during open corrective cardiac surgery.

This chain joins TRBV28 and TRBJ2-3, with D hard to call. This sequence was found in a girl under three years old with a congenital heart defect. Sequencing used thymocytes. The CDR3: CASSLPPKRGGDTQYF. CDR3 bases: TGTGCCAGCAGTTTACCCCCTAAGCGTGGTGGAGATACGCAGTATTTT.